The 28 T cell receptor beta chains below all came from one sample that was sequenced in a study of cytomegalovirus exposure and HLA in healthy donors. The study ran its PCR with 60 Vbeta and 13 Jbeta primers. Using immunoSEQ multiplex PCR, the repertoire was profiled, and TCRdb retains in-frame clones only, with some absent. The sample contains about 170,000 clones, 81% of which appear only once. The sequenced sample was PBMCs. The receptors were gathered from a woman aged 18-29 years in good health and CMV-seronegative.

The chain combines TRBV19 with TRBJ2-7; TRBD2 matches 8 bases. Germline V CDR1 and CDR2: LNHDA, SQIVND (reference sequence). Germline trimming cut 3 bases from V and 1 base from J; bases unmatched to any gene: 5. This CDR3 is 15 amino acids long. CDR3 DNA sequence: TGTGCCAGTAGTATCGTAGCGGGACTTTCCTACGAGCAGTACTTC. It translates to CASSIVAGLSYEQYF.

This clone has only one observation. The CDR3: CASSESPWDTILYEQYF. Written as DNA, the CDR3 is TGCGCCAGCAGTGAATCCCCCTGGGACACAATCCTCTACGAGCAGTACTTC. This chain uses TRBV10-2 with TRBJ2-7; maybe TRBD1 (6 bases). Germline assignment: CDR1 WSHSY and CDR2 SAAADI. V was pared by 3 bases and J by 3 bases, with 21 bases between. The length of the CDR3 is 17 residues.

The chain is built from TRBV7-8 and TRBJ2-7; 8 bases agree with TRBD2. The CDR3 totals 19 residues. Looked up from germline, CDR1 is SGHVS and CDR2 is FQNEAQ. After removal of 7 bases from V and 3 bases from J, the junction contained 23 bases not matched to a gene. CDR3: CASILIPSKAGGKGYEQYF. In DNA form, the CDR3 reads TGTGCCAGCATCCTTATCCCGTCTAAGGCGGGAGGAAAAGGCTACGAGCAGTACTTC.

Here the CDR3 DNA reads TGTGCCAGCAGCTTGAGGGAGAGCAATCAGCCCCAGCATTTT. Translating gives CASSLRESNQPQHF. This rearrangement joins TRBV5-5 to TRBJ1-5, with D uncertain. V lost 1 base, J lost 1 base, and 6 bases lay in between. This CDR3 region has 14 residues. Germline V lookup: CDR1 SGHKS, CDR2 YYEKEE (reference sequence).

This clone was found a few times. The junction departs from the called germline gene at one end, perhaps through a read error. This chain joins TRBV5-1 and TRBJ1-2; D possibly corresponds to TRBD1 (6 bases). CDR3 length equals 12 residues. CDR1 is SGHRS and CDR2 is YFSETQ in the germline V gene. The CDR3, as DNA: TGCGCCAGCAGATTGGACAGTCAAGGCTACACCTTC. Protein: CASRLDSQGYTF.

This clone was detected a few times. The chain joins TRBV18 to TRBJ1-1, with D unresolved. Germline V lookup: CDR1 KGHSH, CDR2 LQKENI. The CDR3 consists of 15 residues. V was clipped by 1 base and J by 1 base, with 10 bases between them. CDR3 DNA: TGTGCCAGCTCACCACAGGCAGGAGGGAACACTGAAGCTTTCTTT. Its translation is CASSPQAGGNTEAFF.

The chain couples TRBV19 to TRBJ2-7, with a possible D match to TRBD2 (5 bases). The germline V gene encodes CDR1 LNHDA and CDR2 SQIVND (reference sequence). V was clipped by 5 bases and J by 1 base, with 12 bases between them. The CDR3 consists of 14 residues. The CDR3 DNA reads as TGTGCCAGTAGTGAGGGATTCTTATCCTACGAGCAGTACTTC. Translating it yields CASSEGFLSYEQYF. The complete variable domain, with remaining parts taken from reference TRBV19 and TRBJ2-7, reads DGGITQSPKYLFRKEGQNVTLSCEQNLNHDAMYWYRQDPGQGLRLIYYSQIVNDFQKGDIAEGYSVSREKKESFPLTVTSAQKNPTAFYLCASSEGFLSYEQYFGPGTRLTVT.

The CDR3 region is CASSTGQGFMNTEAFF. The CDR3 region has the DNA TGTGCCAGCAGCACCGGACAGGGATTTATGAACACTGAAGCTTTCTTT. The rearrangement links TRBV7-9 to TRBJ1-1; 8 bases are shared with TRBD1. V gave up 5 bases and J gave up 0 bases; unmatched junction bases: 8. Germline V gene data show CDR1 as SEHNR and CDR2 as FQNEAQ (reference sequence). This CDR3 is 16 amino acids long.

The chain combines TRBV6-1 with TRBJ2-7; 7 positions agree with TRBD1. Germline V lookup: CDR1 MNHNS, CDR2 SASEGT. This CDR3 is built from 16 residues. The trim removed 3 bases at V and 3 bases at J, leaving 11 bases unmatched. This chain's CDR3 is CASSDGWGRGIYEQYF. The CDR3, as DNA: TGTGCCAGCAGTGATGGATGGGGCAGGGGGATCTACGAGCAGTACTTC.

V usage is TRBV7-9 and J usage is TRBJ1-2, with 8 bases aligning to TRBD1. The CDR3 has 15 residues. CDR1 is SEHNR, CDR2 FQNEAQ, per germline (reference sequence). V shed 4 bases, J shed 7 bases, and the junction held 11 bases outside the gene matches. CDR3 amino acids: CASSSDRVELRGYTF. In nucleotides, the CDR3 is TGTGCCAGCAGCTCGGACAGGGTGGAGTTACGTGGCTACACCTTC.

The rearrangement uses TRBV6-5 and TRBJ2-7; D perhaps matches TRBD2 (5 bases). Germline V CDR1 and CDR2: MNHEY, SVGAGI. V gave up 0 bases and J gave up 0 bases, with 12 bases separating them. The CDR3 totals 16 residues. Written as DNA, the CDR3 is TGTGCCAGCAGTTACTCGACTAATCCTGGCTCCTACGAGCAGTACTTC. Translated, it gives CASSYSTNPGSYEQYF.

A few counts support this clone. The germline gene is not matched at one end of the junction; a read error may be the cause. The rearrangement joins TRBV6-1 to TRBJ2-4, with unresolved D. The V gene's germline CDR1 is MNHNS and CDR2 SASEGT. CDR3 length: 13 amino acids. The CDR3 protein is CASSPQVTIKLDF. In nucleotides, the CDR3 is TGTGCCAGCAGCCCCCAGGTGACCATTAAGTTAGACTTC.

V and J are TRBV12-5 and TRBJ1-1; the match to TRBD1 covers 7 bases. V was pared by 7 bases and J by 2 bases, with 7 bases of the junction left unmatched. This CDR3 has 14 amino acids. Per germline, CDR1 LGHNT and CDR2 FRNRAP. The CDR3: CASAPRTGNTEAFF. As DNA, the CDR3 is TGTGCTAGTGCCCCTCGGACAGGTAACACTGAAGCTTTCTTT.

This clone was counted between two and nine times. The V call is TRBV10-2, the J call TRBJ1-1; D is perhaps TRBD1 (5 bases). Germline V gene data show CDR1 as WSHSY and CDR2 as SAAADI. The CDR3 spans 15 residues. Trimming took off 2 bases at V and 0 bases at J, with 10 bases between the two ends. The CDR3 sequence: CASSEDSLMNTEAFF. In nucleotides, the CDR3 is TGCGCCAGCAGTGAGGACAGCCTCATGAACACTGAAGCTTTCTTT.

CDR3 in amino acids: CASTPGRGRANYGYTF. DNA of the CDR3: TGTGCCAGCACCCCCGGACGGGGGAGGGCTAACTATGGCTACACCTTC. J is TRBJ1-2 and V is TRBV5-4, with D perhaps matching TRBD1 (5 bases). The CDR3 has 16 residues. V was clipped by 6 bases and J by 0 bases, with 18 bases between them. Germline V gene lookup returns CDR1 SGHNT and CDR2 YYREEE (reference sequence).

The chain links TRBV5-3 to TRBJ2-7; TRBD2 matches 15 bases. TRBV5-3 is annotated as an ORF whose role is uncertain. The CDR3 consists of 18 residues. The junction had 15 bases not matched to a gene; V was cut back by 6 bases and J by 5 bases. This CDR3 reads CARKLGLAGGYLMDEQYF. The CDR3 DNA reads TGTGCCAGAAAACTGGGACTAGCGGGAGGCTATTTGATGGACGAGCAGTACTTC.

The CDR3: CASRAQTPYNSPLHF. CDR3 sequence (DNA): TGTGCCAGCAGGGCACAGACACCCTATAATTCACCCCTCCACTTT. The rearrangement uses TRBV6-5 and TRBJ1-6, with D uncertain. V lost 6 bases and J lost 2, with 11 bases in between. The germline V gene encodes CDR1 MNHEY and CDR2 SVGAGI. The CDR3 sequence is 15 residues long.

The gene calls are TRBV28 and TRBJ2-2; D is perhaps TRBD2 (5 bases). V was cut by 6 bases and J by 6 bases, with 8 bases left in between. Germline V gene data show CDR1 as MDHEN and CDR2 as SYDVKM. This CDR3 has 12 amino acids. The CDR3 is CASSLLAGELFF. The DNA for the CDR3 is TGTGCCAGCAGCCTACTAGCCGGGGAGCTGTTTTTT. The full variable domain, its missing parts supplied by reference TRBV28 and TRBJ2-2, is DVKVTQSSRYLVKRTGEKVFLECVQDMDHENMFWYRQDPGLGLRLIYFSYDVKMKEKGDIPEGYSVSREKKERFSLILESASTNQTSMYLCASSLLAGELFFGEGSRLTVL.

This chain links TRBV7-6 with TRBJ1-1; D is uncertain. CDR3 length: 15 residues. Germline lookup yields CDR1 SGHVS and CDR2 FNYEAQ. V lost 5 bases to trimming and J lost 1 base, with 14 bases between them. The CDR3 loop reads CASSTEPGRNTEAFF. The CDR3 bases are TGTGCCAGCAGCACAGAACCAGGCCGGAACACTGAAGCTTTCTTT.

CDR3 amino acids: CASSRLGGRDEQYF. The CDR3 coding sequence is TGTGCCAGCAGCCGCCTGGGGGGGCGTGACGAGCAGTACTTC. V and J are TRBV7-9 and TRBJ2-7; possible D gene TRBD2, 7 bases. Germline assignment: CDR1 SEHNR and CDR2 FQNEAQ (reference sequence). Deletions cut 5 bases from V and 5 bases from J, with 16 bases between. The CDR3 is 14 amino acids. The full variable domain, with the rest looked up from reference TRBV7-9 and TRBJ2-7, is DTGVSQNPRHKITKRGQNVTFRCDPISEHNRLYWYRQTLGQGPEFLTYFQNEAQLEKSRLLSDRFSAERPKGSFSTLEIQRTEQGDSAMYLCASSRLGGRDEQYFGPGTRLTVT.

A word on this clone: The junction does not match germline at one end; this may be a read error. The CDR3 protein is CSSSLTGGLNTGELFF. In DNA form, the CDR3 reads TGTTCCAGCAGCTTGACAGGGGGATTGAACACCGGGGAGCTGTTTTTT. V usage is TRBV7-9 and J usage is TRBJ2-2, with 9 bases identical to TRBD1. Germline V gene lookup returns CDR1 SEHNR and CDR2 FQNEAQ (reference sequence). There are 16 residues in the CDR3.

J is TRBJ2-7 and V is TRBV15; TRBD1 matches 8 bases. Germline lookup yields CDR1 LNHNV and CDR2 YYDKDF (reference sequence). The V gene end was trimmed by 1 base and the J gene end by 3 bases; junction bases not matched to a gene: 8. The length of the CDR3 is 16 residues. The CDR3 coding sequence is TGTGCCACCAGCAGAGGCCCGACAGGGGAAGGCTACGAGCAGTACTTC. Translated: CATSRGPTGEGYEQYF. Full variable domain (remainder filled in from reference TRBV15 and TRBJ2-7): DAMVIQNPRYQVTQFGKPVTLSCSQTLNHNVMYWYQQKSSQAPKLLFHYYDKDFNNEADTPDNFQSRRPNTSFCFLDIRSPGLGDTAMYLCATSRGPTGEGYEQYFGPGTRLTVT.

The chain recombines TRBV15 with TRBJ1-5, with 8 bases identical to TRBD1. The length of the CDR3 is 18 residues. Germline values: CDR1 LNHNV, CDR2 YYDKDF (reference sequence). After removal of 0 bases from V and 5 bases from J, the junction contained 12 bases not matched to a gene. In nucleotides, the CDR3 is TGTGCCACCAGCAGAGATTGGCAGGGGGCGGGATCAGATCAGCCCCAGCATTTT. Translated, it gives CATSRDWQGAGSDQPQHF.

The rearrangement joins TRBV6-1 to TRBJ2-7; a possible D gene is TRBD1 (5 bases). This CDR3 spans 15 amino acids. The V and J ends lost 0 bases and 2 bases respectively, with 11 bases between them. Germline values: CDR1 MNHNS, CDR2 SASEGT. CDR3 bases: TGTGCCAGCAGTGAAGCCCCAGGGCAACCCTACGAGCAGTACTTC. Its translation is CASSEAPGQPYEQYF.

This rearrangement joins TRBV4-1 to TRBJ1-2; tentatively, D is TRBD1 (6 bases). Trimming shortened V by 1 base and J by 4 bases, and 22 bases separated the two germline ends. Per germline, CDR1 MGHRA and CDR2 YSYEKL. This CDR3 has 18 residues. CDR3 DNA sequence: TGCGCCAGCAGCCAAGGTGTCCCCACAGTGACAGGTCTCTATGGCTACACCTTC. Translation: CASSQGVPTVTGLYGYTF.

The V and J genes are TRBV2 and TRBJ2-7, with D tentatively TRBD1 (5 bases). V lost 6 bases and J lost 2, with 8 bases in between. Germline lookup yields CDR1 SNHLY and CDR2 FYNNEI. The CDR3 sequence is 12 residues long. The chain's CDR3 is CASRDNTYEQYF. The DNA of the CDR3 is TGTGCCAGCAGGGACAACACCTACGAGCAGTACTTC.

The CDR3 bases are TGTGCCAGCAGTTCCCCGACTAGGATGGCCCACTACGAGCAGTACTTC. Translating gives CASSSPTRMAHYEQYF. J is TRBJ2-7 and V is TRBV28, with D maybe TRBD2 (6 bases). The CDR3 contains 16 residues. V lost 4 bases and J lost 3, with 19 bases in between. Germline CDR1 MDHEN, CDR2 SYDVKM.

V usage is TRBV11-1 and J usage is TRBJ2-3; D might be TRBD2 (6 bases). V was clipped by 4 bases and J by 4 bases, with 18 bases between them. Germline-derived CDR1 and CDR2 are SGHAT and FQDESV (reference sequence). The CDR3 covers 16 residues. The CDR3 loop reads CASSSAWRGDADTQYF. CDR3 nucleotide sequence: TGTGCCAGCAGCTCGGCTTGGCGGGGAGATGCAGATACGCAGTATTTT.